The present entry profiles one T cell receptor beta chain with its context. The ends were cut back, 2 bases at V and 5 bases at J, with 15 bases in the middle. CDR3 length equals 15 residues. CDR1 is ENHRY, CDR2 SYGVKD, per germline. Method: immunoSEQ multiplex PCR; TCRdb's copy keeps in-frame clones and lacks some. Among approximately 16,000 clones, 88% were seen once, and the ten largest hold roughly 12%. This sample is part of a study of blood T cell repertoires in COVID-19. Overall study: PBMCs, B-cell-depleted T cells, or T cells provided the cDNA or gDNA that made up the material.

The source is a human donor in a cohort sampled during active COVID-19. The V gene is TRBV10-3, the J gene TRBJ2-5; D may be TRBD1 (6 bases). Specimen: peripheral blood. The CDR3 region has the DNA TGTGCCATCAGTGAGCCCCAGGGGATGAGGGAGACCCAGTACTTC. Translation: CAISEPQGMRETQYF.